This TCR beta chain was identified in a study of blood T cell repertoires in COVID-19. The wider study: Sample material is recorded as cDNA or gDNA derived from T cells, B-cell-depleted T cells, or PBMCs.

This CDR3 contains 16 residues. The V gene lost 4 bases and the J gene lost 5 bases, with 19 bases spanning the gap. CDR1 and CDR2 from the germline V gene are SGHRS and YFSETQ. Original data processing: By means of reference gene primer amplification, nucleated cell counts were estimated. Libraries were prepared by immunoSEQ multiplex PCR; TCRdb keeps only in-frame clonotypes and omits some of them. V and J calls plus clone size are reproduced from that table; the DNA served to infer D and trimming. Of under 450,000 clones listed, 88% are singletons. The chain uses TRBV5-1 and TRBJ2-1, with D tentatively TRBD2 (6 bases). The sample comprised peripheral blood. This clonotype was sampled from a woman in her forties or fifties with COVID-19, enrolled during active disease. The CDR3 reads CASSRTLRGQNNEQFF. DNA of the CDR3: TGCGCCAGCAGCCGGACCTTGCGGGGCCAGAACAATGAGCAGTTCTTC.